Shown below are 3 T cell receptor beta chains from a single sample sequenced in a study of CD8+CD57+ T cells in acquired aplastic anemia. The template for TCR beta VDJ and CDR3 sequence profiling was genomic DNA. TCRdb reprocessed the reads via MiXCR and lists one record per CDR3 protein. The sample has 200,000 to 250,000 distinct CDR3 sequences; 34% are singletons. Sequenced input: sorted CD4+, CD8+, or CD8+CD57+ T cells (not recorded which) from PBMCs. Receptors originate from a human donor in good health, serving as a control.

This clonotype was seen only a few times. CDR3 in amino acids: CSARGPDSYEQYF. CDR3 nucleotide sequence: TGCAGTGCACGCGGGCCGGACTCCTACGAGCAGTACTTC. The chain carries TRBV20-1 and TRBJ2-7, with D possibly TRBD2 on 5 matching bases. This CDR3 has 13 amino acids. The V gene lost 6 bases and the J gene lost 0 bases, with 12 bases spanning the gap. CDR1 is DFQATT and CDR2 is SNEGSKA in the germline V gene (reference sequence).

This clonotype has a handful of counts. The junction departs from germline at one end; a sequencing error may be responsible. V is TRBV2 and J is TRBJ2-7; D is perhaps TRBD1 (6 bases). Looked up from germline, CDR1 is SNHLY and CDR2 is FYNNEI. This CDR3 is 13 amino acids long. CDR3 residues: CASSQGGTYGQYF. The CDR3 nucleotides are TGTGCCAGCAGCCAAGGGGGTACCTACGGGCAGTACTTC.

In its sample, this clonotype was seen once. This chain joins TRBV24-1 and TRBJ1-5; D gene uncertain. This CDR3 is 14 amino acids long. In germline, CDR1 is KGHDR, CDR2 SFDVKD. Trimming pared 4 bases from V and 10 bases from J, leaving 16 bases between. The CDR3: CATSDRTNSAPQHF. The DNA of the CDR3 is TGTGCCACCAGTGACCGGACGAATTCAGCACCCCAGCATTTT.